The 15 T cell receptor beta chains listed next were all sequenced from one sample in a study of CD8 T cells in ankylosing spondylitis. General study results and limits: Characteristic, it appeared, of ankylosing spondylitis blood was a TCR beta motif of roughly eight highly homologous variants.

These TCRs' antigens remain unknown. TCRdb re-called the 5' RACE reads through MiXCR, storing one row per CDR3 protein. The table lists around 440,000 distinct CDR3 sequences, over 15% of them singletons. Sequencing was carried out using blood, either unsorted or a sorted T cell fraction (not recorded which). Every receptor here comes from a male donor with ankylosing spondylitis.

This clonotype was detected a few times. The rearrangement joins TRBV15 to TRBJ2-2, with TRBD2 as a possible D gene (5 bases). V was clipped by 4 bases and J by 4 bases, with 22 bases between them. The CDR3 length is 18 residues. Germline V gene data show CDR1 as LNHNV and CDR2 as YYDKDF (reference sequence). CDR3 sequence reads: CATSMPSSPSEVTGELFF. In DNA form, the CDR3 reads TGTGCCACCAGCATGCCTTCATCCCCGTCGGAGGTCACCGGGGAGCTGTTTTTT.

The rearrangement uses TRBV5-1 and TRBJ2-3; TRBD2 is a possible D gene (6 bases). CDR3 length: 17 residues. Between the trimmed V and J ends, which lost 0 bases and 4 bases, there was a span of 18 bases. Germline V gives CDR1 SGHRS, CDR2 YFSETQ. CDR3 sequence: CASSLGALRLDPDTQYF. CDR3 nucleotide sequence: TGCGCCAGCAGCTTGGGGGCCCTGCGACTAGATCCAGATACGCAGTATTTT.

The rearrangement uses TRBV5-1 and TRBJ2-1; D unclear. Deletions cut 0 bases from V and 4 bases from J, with 17 bases between. Per germline, CDR1 SGHRS and CDR2 YFSETQ. The CDR3 loop spans 17 amino acids. The CDR3 DNA reads as TGCGCCAGCAGCTTGGGACTCCTTGTGGGGTCGTACAATGAGCAGTTCTTC. It translates to CASSLGLLVGSYNEQFF.

The V call is TRBV9, the J call TRBJ1-6; 11 bases agree with TRBD1. This CDR3 contains 15 residues. The germline CDR1 and CDR2 sequences are SGDLS and YYNGEE. Trimming took 3 bases from V and 8 from J; bases not matched to a gene: 4. DNA of the CDR3: TGTGCCAGCAGCGCCCTGGGACAGGGGGATTCACCCCTCCACTTT. The encoded protein is CASSALGQGDSPLHF.

The chain combines TRBV20-1 with TRBJ2-5, with 10 bases lining up with TRBD2. With 0 bases clipped from V and 5 bases from J, the junction kept 9 bases outside the gene matches. Looked up from germline, CDR1 is DFQATT and CDR2 is SNEGSKA (reference sequence). The CDR3 consists of 16 residues. Here the CDR3 reads CSARDDILAGFETQYF. Written as DNA, the CDR3 is TGCAGTGCTAGAGATGATATACTAGCGGGATTCGAGACCCAGTACTTC.

This chain uses TRBV6-1 with TRBJ2-5; 7 bases map to TRBD2. Looked up from germline, CDR1 is MNHNS and CDR2 is SASEGT. This CDR3 is built from 16 residues. Trimming at V came to 4 bases and at J to 0 bases, leaving 8 bases not matched to a gene. CDR3 DNA sequence: TGTGCCAGCAGTGGCGGGGCGGGAGAGTACCAAGAGACCCAGTACTTC. It codes for CASSGGAGEYQETQYF.

This clonotype showed up just a few times. The chain has TRBV12-5 and TRBJ2-3; D remains ambiguous. The CDR3 extends over 13 amino acids. Germline V gene sequence: CDR1 LGHNT, CDR2 FRNRAP. Trimming took 0 bases from V and 6 from J, leaving 7 bases between them. CDR3 in DNA: TGTGCTAGTGGTTTGGTACGTTGGGATACGCAGTATTTT. Amino acid sequence: CASGLVRWDTQYF.

The chain has TRBV20-1 and TRBJ1-1; D is undetermined. V was clipped by 6 bases and J by 1 base, with 9 bases between them. The CDR3 consists of 12 residues. Germline values: CDR1 DFQATT, CDR2 SNEGSKA (reference sequence). The CDR3 region has the DNA TGCAGTGCGATTAAACAGAACACTGAAGCTTTCTTT. Amino acid sequence: CSAIKQNTEAFF.

This chain connects TRBV20-1 to TRBJ2-7; D is uncertain. V was clipped by 4 bases and J by 3 bases, with 10 bases between them. Germline lookup yields CDR1 DFQATT and CDR2 SNEGSKA (reference sequence). The CDR3 extends over 12 amino acids. CDR3 protein: CSAMFRNYEQYF. The CDR3 DNA is TGCAGTGCTATGTTCAGGAACTACGAGCAGTACTTC.

The V call is TRBV29-1, the J call TRBJ2-3; D might be TRBD1 (5 bases). Looked up from germline, CDR1 is SQVTM and CDR2 is ANQGSEA. This CDR3 region has 13 residues. V lost 5 bases to trimming and J lost 2 bases, with 11 bases between them. The CDR3 here is CSVTGQVTDTQYF. CDR3 coding DNA: TGCAGCGTTACAGGCCAGGTCACAGATACGCAGTATTTT.

This chain joins TRBV18 and TRBJ2-5, with unresolved D. The CDR3 length is 13 residues. CDR1 is KGHSH, CDR2 LQKENI, per germline. Trimming removed 2 bases at V and 2 bases at J, with 6 bases between. The CDR3 region is CASSPVGQETQYF. The CDR3 nucleotides are TGTGCCAGCTCACCAGTCGGTCAAGAGACCCAGTACTTC. Supplemented by reference TRBV18 and TRBJ2-5, the full variable domain reads NAGVMQNPRHLVRRRGQEARLRCSPMKGHSHVYWYRQLPEEGLKFMVYLQKENIIDESGMPKERFSAEFPKEGPSILRIQQVVRGDSAAYFCASSPVGQETQYFGPGTRLLVL.

This chain connects TRBV20-1 to TRBJ2-3; 8 bases fit TRBD2. V was clipped by 2 bases and J by 1 base; unmatched bases: 17. Germline values: CDR1 DFQATT, CDR2 SNEGSKA (reference sequence). The CDR3 is 19 residues long. The CDR3 DNA sequence: TGCAGTGCTAGACTCTACGCCGCGGGGGGCCCCGGCCGCACAGATACGCAGTATTTT. This sequence encodes CSARLYAAGGPGRTDTQYF.

This clonotype was observed a handful of times. The J gene is TRBJ2-7, the V gene TRBV19; D unresolved. The CDR3 sequence is 14 residues long. V was pared by 4 bases and J by 1 base, with 11 bases between. Germline V lookup: CDR1 LNHDA, CDR2 SQIVND (reference sequence). CDR3 sequence: CASSTGPVSYEQYF. CDR3 sequence (DNA): TGTGCCAGTAGTACCGGACCGGTATCCTACGAGCAGTACTTC.

This rearrangement joins TRBV15 to TRBJ2-5; D is ambiguous. The germline CDR1 and CDR2 sequences are LNHNV and YYDKDF (reference sequence). This CDR3 is built from 14 residues. Trimming took 1 base from V and 2 from J, leaving 8 bases between them. CDR3: CATSRGGGQETQYF. The CDR3 DNA is TGTGCCACCAGCAGAGGCGGCGGACAAGAGACCCAGTACTTC.

The chain is built from TRBV12-3 or TRBV12-4 and TRBJ2-1; D gene uncertain. V was trimmed by 8 bases and J by 7 bases, leaving 21 bases between them. This CDR3 contains 15 residues. The CDR3 region is CASRLEVAIANEQFF. In DNA form, the CDR3 reads TGTGCCAGCCGACTTGAGGTGGCCATCGCGAATGAGCAGTTCTTC.